The T cell receptor beta chain under discussion was sequenced for a study of regulatory T cells in long-lasting Graves disease. Germline CDR1 and CDR2: SGHDN and FVKESK. V trimming: 3 bases; J trimming: 6 bases; junction bases outside the gene matches: 9. The CDR3 extends over 16 amino acids. Assembly of TCR beta libraries relied on iRepertoire HTBI primers together with Arm-PCR of CDR3 regions. A single record per CDR3 protein comes from TCRdb applying MiXCR to the multiplex PCR reads. The table shows around 250,000 distinct CDR3 sequences, with more than 15% occurring only once. As to time point: newly diagnosed GD, antithyroid drugs for less than 3 months. Extracted RNA from PBMCs served as the source of the TCR library. This clonotype was observed many times. The same data also contributed to another study, on T cells in Graves' hyperthyroidism and ophthalmopathy.

The source is a woman aged 30 to 39 with Graves disease. The material was peripheral blood mononuclear cells (PBMCs), obtained at new diagnosis, from a patient treated with antithyroid drugs. This sequence joins TRBV14 and TRBJ2-3, with 10 nucleotides matching TRBD2. The CDR3 DNA reads as TGTGCCAGCAGCCAGCTCCCGGGACTAGCGTTGGATACGCAGTATTTT. Amino acids: CASSQLPGLALDTQYF.